The rows below give T cell receptor beta chains drawn from one sample of a study of OX40 agonist ivuxolimab in advanced cancers. Here immunoSEQ multiplex PCR was the method, and the copy in TCRdb shows in-frame clones only, minus some. The top ten hold 20% to 30% of the sample, which has under 75,000 clones, around 90% seen once. Sequences were derived from CD4+ or CD8+ T cells sorted from blood, sampled in a trial of the OX40 agonist ivuxolimab. The receptors shown here come from an adult with an advanced solid tumor such as melanoma, head and neck, liver or kidney cancer. The CDR3 runs from the conserved cysteine through the conserved F or W. Each record gives: V gene, CDR3 protein.

TRBV27 CASSFGGRSGELFF
TRBV28 CASSFDPFQETQYF
TRBV28 CASSFPGVGYTF
TRBV5-1 CASSLEGTGGNEQFF
TRBV11-2 CASSLNPRETQYF
TRBV7-2 CASSLVAGGYEQYF
TRBV7-9 CATLEGNTEAFF
TRBV27 CASSLTGFNQPQHF
TRBV7-8 CASSTRDRVQTGELFF
TRBV27 CASSSADYNEQFF
TRBV27 CASSLYGTADTQYF
TRBV18 CASSPPREDIQYF
TRBV27 CASSLFGDYEQYF
TRBV5-4 CASMPDWDRFQFF
TRBV5-8 CASSRPRDRGAYEQYF
TRBV9 CASSSGTSYNEQFF
TRBV5-1 CASSPGTAAAGELFF
TRBV6-1 CASSPQGYEQYF
TRBV6-5 CASSYSGPYNEQFF
TRBV5-8 CASSLAMGGYEQYF
TRBV27 CASSPSYGQDTQYF
TRBV7-8 CASSLGLAGGEGIQYF
TRBV4-1 CASSQRDRGPNEKLFF
TRBV7-9 CASSFGDGGTEAFF
TRBV9 CASSVGRGGLQETQYF
TRBV30 CAWSVQSAGTEAFF
TRBV5-4 CALGEVAETQYF
TRBV4-1 CASTPVLGSDEQFF
TRBV6-1 CASSPGTGRQPQHF
TRBV28 CASSYPPSGSTDTQYF
TRBV28 CASRALRALAEETQYF
TRBV27 CASRSSGHEQFF
TRBV4-3 CASSQGPFYEQYF
TRBV9 CASSVEGERDSPGELFF
TRBV7-8 CASSPRGGPNEQFF
TRBV7-9 CASSPPGLAVGSF
TRBV7-2 CASSLGGSPYEQYF
TRBV11-2 CASNFGGYTGELFF
TRBV9 CASSPGGASQPQHF
TRBV4-3 CASSQNLGTEAFF
TRBV30 CAFRTDDYGYTF
TRBV9 CASSARSGSSYNEQFF
TRBV6-6 CASSYYSGPVQYF
TRBV7-3 CASSLSGGAADTQYF
TRBV18 CASSPSRLEAFF
TRBV9 CASSVASVNTEAFF
TRBV7-3 CASRIIAGGIDTQYF
TRBV27 CASSLGLAGAYEQYF
TRBV4-1 CASSQTGLGDTQYF
TRBV9 CASSVGLAGYNEQFF
TRBV28 CASSFLGGGYTF
TRBV5-1 CASSQISGRTIDTQYF
TRBV30 CAWSVPPSGPYNEQFF
TRBV28 CASSFVPGDAGELFF
TRBV2 CASKGLDTQYF
TRBV9 CASSVDLLAGKDTQYF
TRBV9 CASSAPGHEQYF
TRBV7-9 CASRDGTRDEQYF
TRBV12-5 CASAFQTGVGTEAFF
TRBV5-1 CASSFSSQGMEQYF